This entry features one T cell receptor beta chain sequence. Sequencing was performed with immunoSEQ multiplex PCR; in TCRdb, only in-frame clones are kept and a portion is missing. Of 15,000 or so clones listed, roughly 86% are singletons. The data stem from a study of somatic mutations in cytotoxic T cells in rheumatoid arthritis. The clonotype was recovered from a woman between 45 and 65 years old with rheumatoid arthritis. Sequenced material: CD8+ T cells sorted from blood.

The DNA for the CDR3 is TGTGCCAGCAGCGGGACTAGCGGGGAGACCCAGTACTTC. Translating it yields CASSGTSGETQYF. This chain connects TRBV6-5 to TRBJ2-5; 12 nucleotides agree with TRBD2. The CDR3 has 13 amino acids. Germline lookup yields CDR1 MNHEY and CDR2 SVGAGI. The V gene end was trimmed by 6 bases and the J gene end by 5 bases; junction bases not matched to a gene: 1.